Listed below are T cell receptor beta chains from one sample, sequenced in a study of blood T cells in healthy people across ages. TCRdb re-derived calls from the 5' RACE reads in MiXCR, one entry per CDR3 protein. The data hold 800,000 or so distinct CDR3 sequences, with approximately 59% observed a single time. Sequencing was carried out using blood. These receptors were collected from a man aged 30 to 39 in good health. The CDR3 runs from the conserved cysteine through the conserved F or W. Fields, in order: CDR3 protein, CDR3 DNA, clone size, V gene, D gene, J gene. D genes are given only for firm matches. Clone size, where shown, is once, few, many, or a class for clones that have expanded.

CSVEAPTGVSNSPLHF TGCAGCGTTGAGGCGCCTACAGGGGTCTCAAATTCACCCCTCCACTTT - TRBV29-1 TRBD1 TRBJ1-6
CATSRRTGWANVLTF TGTGCCACCAGCAGACGGACAGGGTGGGCCAACGTCCTGACTTTC - TRBV15 TRBD1 TRBJ2-6
CASSLKGRANSPLHF TGTGCCAGCAGTTTAAAGGGGAGGGCTAATTCACCCCTCCACTTT few TRBV28 - TRBJ1-6
CASSGSGASYEQYF TGTGCCAGCAGCGGTAGCGGGGCATCCTACGAGCAGTACTTC - TRBV9 TRBD2 TRBJ2-7
CASSEGGQASSGANVLTF TGTGCCAGCAGTGAAGGGGGACAGGCTAGCTCTGGGGCCAACGTCCTGACTTTC - TRBV6-1 TRBD1 TRBJ2-6
CASSDIRGAGEKLFF TGTGCCAGCAGTGACATACGGGGGGCGGGGGAAAAACTGTTTTTT - TRBV25-1 - TRBJ1-4
CASSYPLNTGELFF TGTGCCAGCAGTTACCCCTTGAACACCGGGGAGCTGTTTTTT - TRBV6-5 - TRBJ2-2
CASSSRLGETQYF TGTGCCAGCAGCTCCCGACTAGGGGAGACCCAGTACTTC - TRBV7-9 - TRBJ2-5
CSARAARVQYF TGCAGTGCTAGAGCAGCCAGGGTCCAGTACTTC once TRBV20-1 - TRBJ2-5
CASSTRDNFYEQYF TGTGCCAGCAGTACCAGGGACAATTTCTACGAGCAGTACTTC - TRBV28 - TRBJ2-7
CASSTMTSGGYNEQFF TGTGCCAGCAGCACGATGACTAGCGGGGGGTACAATGAGCAGTTCTTC - TRBV3-1 TRBD2 TRBJ2-1
CASRELGTGSYEQYF TGTGCCAGCAGAGAATTGGGGACAGGGAGTTACGAGCAGTACTTC - TRBV6-1 TRBD1 TRBJ2-7
CASSVASSGGVYEQFF TGTGCCAGCAGCGTAGCGAGTAGCGGGGGGGTATATGAGCAGTTCTTC - TRBV9 TRBD2 TRBJ2-1
CASSLRGGGSDNEQFF TGTGCCAGCAGCTTAAGAGGTGGGGGATCGGACAATGAGCAGTTCTTC few TRBV7-2 - TRBJ2-1
CAGSRVQGEGVEQYF TGCGCCGGCAGCCGAGTCCAGGGGGAAGGTGTCGAGCAGTACTTC - TRBV4-3 TRBD1 TRBJ2-7
CASSSPTGIGTDTQYF TGTGCCAGCAGCTCGCCGACAGGGATTGGCACAGATACGCAGTATTTT few TRBV7-3 TRBD1 TRBJ2-3
CASSYSHGSNEQFF TGTGCCAGCAGTTACTCCCACGGGAGCAATGAGCAGTTCTTC - TRBV6-5 - TRBJ2-1
CSAPNRGEETQYF TGCAGTGCCCCTAACAGGGGAGAAGAGACCCAGTACTTC - TRBV20-1 TRBD1 TRBJ2-5
CASSSTGLSYNEQFF TGCGCCAGCAGCTCAACAGGGCTGTCCTACAATGAGCAGTTCTTC few TRBV5-1 - TRBJ2-1
CASSQTKLAAAYGYTF TGCGCCAGCAGCCAAACCAAATTGGCAGCGGCATATGGCTACACCTTC - TRBV4-3 - TRBJ1-2
CASSLAGGSDEQYF TGTGCCAGCAGTTTAGCAGGGGGCTCGGACGAGCAGTACTTC - TRBV28 TRBD1 TRBJ2-7
CASSQEPQGGSPLHF TGCGCCAGCAGCCAAGAGCCCCAAGGGGGTTCACCCCTCCACTTT - TRBV4-3 - TRBJ1-6
CAISGTGGVYEQYF TGTGCCATCAGTGGTACAGGGGGTGTTTACGAGCAGTACTTC - TRBV10-3 TRBD1 TRBJ2-7
CASSPGGQYGYTF TGTGCCAGCAGCCCCGGGGGACAGTATGGCTACACCTTC - TRBV12-3/TRBV12-4 TRBD1 TRBJ1-2
CASSSGTSGAETQYF TGTGCCAGCAGCTCCGGGACTAGCGGGGCAGAGACCCAGTACTTC - TRBV7-9 TRBD2 TRBJ2-5
CASSLAQGPAGATYEQYF TGTGCCAGCAGCTTAGCACAGGGCCCAGCGGGGGCAACCTACGAGCAGTACTTC - TRBV7-9 TRBD2 TRBJ2-7
CASSQDRVTGANVLTF TGCGCCAGCAGCCAAGATAGGGTGACTGGGGCCAACGTCCTGACTTTC few TRBV4-1 - TRBJ2-6
CASSIQNHAKTKDNEQFF TGTGCCAGCAGCATCCAAAACCACGCCAAGACCAAAGACAATGAGCAGTTCTTC - TRBV7-2 - TRBJ2-1
CASSLLQGGGGYTF TGTGCCAGCAGTTTGTTGCAGGGAGGAGGTGGCTACACCTTC - TRBV27 - TRBJ1-2
CASSEQGKDYGYTF TGTGCCAGCAGCGAACAGGGAAAGGACTATGGCTACACCTTC - TRBV9 - TRBJ1-2
CASGPTGVDTEAFF TGTGCCAGCGGCCCGACAGGGGTTGACACTGAAGCTTTCTTT - TRBV7-3 TRBD1 TRBJ1-1